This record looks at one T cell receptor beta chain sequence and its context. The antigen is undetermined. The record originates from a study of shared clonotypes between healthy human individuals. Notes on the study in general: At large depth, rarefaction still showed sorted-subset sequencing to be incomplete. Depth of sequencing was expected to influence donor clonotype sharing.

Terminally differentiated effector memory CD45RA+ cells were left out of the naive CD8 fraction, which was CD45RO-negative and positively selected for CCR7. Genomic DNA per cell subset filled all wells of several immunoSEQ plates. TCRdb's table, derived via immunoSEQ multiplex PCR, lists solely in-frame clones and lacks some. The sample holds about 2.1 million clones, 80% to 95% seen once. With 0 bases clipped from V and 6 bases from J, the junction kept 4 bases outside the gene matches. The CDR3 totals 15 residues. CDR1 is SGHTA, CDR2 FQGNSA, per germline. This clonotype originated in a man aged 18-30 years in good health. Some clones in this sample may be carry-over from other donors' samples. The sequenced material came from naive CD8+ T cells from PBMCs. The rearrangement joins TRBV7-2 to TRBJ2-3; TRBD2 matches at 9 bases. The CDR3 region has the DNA TGTGCCAGCAGCTTAGCATTAGCGGGAGTGGATACGCAGTATTTT. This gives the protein CASSLALAGVDTQYF.